A selection of T cell receptor beta chains follows, all from one sample in a study of cytomegalovirus exposure and HLA in healthy donors. The assay was immunoSEQ multiplex PCR, and TCRdb's table has in-frame clones only and misses some. The sample lists around 160,000 clones; around three quarters were seen once. Sequencing used PBMCs. These receptors all stem from a woman in her thirties or forties in good health and CMV-seronegative. Both conserved end residues are part of each CDR3. A D gene is named only where the DNA matches it firmly. Clone size is not always given. Where it is, it says once, few, many or a class for expanded clones.

clone_size j_call d_call v_call cdr3_aa cdr3_nt
- TRBJ2-1 - TRBV5-1 CASSLRQDEQFF TGCGCCAGCAGCCTCCGACAGGATGAGCAGTTCTTC
- TRBJ2-1 - TRBV30 CAWSGQGRNEQFF TGTGCCTGGAGTGGCCAGGGAAGGAATGAGCAGTTCTTC
- TRBJ2-6 - TRBV12-1 CASSFAGRLSSGANVLTF TGTGCCAGCAGCTTTGCCGGCAGACTAAGCTCTGGGGCCAACGTCCTGACTTTC
- TRBJ2-7 TRBD2 TRBV27 CASSFSASGRVFSYEQYF TGTGCCAGCAGTTTCTCGGCGAGCGGGAGGGTCTTCTCCTACGAGCAGTACTTC
- TRBJ1-5 - TRBV2 CASMIGGSGYNQPQHF TGTGCCAGCATGATCGGTGGTTCAGGGTACAATCAGCCCCAGCATTTT
- TRBJ2-7 - TRBV13 CASTGSGYEQYF TGTGCCAGCACCGGGAGCGGCTACGAGCAGTACTTC
- TRBJ1-3 TRBD1 TRBV6-5 CASSYSGQSSGNTIYF TGTGCCAGCAGTTACTCGGGACAGTCCTCTGGAAACACCATATATTTT
- TRBJ2-3 - TRBV29-1 CSVRLTPSTDTQYF TGCAGCGTTCGACTCACACCAAGCACAGATACGCAGTATTTT
- TRBJ2-5 - TRBV7-2 CASSVRRAIQETQYF TGTGCCAGCAGCGTACGCAGGGCTATCCAAGAGACCCAGTACTTC
- TRBJ2-7 - TRBV5-8 CASSFRGLTTYEQYF TGTGCCAGCAGCTTTAGGGGCCTAACGACCTACGAGCAGTACTTC
- TRBJ2-3 - TRBV9 CASSVGAIDSTDTQYF TGTGCCAGCAGCGTAGGGGCAATAGACAGCACAGATACGCAGTATTTT
few TRBJ1-4 - TRBV29-1 CSVAFRADEKLFF TGCAGCGTTGCCTTCAGGGCGGACGAAAAACTGTTTTTT
- TRBJ2-7 TRBD1 TRBV7-3 CASSPTGVGEQYF TGTGCCAGCAGTCCAACAGGGGTCGGCGAGCAGTACTTC
- TRBJ2-7 - TRBV6-5 CASSYSGGEQYF TGTGCCAGCAGTTACTCGGGGGGCGAGCAGTACTTC
- TRBJ2-1 TRBD1 TRBV5-4 CASSSTGTVNEQFF TGTGCCAGCAGCTCCACCGGGACAGTCAATGAGCAGTTCTTC
few TRBJ2-5 TRBD1 TRBV6-5 CASSYGADRETQYF TGTGCCAGCAGTTATGGGGCGGACAGGGAGACCCAGTACTTC
- TRBJ2-2 TRBD1 TRBV6-1 CASSGRTGLTGELFF TGTGCCAGCAGTGGGAGGACAGGGCTCACCGGGGAGCTGTTTTTT
- TRBJ1-1 TRBD1 TRBV11-1 CASSPGTGTEAFF TGTGCCAGCAGCCCCGGGACAGGGACTGAAGCTTTCTTT
once TRBJ1-5 - TRBV18 CASSPGQGSGQPQHF TGTGCCAGCTCACCAGGTCAGGGTTCAGGTCAGCCCCAGCATTTT
- TRBJ2-7 - TRBV9 CASSVDPIPYEQYF TGTGCCAGCAGCGTAGATCCCATCCCCTACGAGCAGTACTTC
- TRBJ2-5 TRBD2 TRBV7-7 CASSPTPGGETQYF TGTGCTAGCAGCCCAACTCCCGGGGGGGAGACCCAGTACTTC